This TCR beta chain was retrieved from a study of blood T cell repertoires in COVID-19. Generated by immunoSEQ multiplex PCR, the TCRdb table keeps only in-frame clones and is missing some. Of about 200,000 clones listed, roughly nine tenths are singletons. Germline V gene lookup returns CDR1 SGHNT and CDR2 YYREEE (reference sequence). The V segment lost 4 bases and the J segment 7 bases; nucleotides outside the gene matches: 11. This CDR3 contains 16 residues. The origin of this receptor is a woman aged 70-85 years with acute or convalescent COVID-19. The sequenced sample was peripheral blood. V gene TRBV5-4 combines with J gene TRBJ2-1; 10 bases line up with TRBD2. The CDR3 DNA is TGTGCCAGCAGCCCTGGGACTAGCGAGTTGGGGAATGAGCAGTTCTTC. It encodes CASSPGTSELGNEQFF.